These T cell receptor beta chains were read from a single sample in a study of beta chain features in type 1 diabetes. Sequencing was performed with immunoSEQ multiplex PCR; in TCRdb, only in-frame clones are kept and a portion is missing. The profile shows more than 150,000 clones, approximately 8.8% of them singletons. Sequenced material: central memory CD4+ T cells from blood. The receptors were sampled from a woman aged 30 to 39 with type 1 diabetes. Both conserved end residues are part of each CDR3. Fields, in order: V gene, clone size, D gene, J gene, CDR3 DNA, CDR3 protein. A D gene is named only where the DNA matches it firmly. Size is omitted from some rows. Given values are once, few, many or a class for expanded clones.

TRBV5-1	-	-	TRBJ2-7	TGCGCCAGCAGCTTGGCCTTAGGGAGCTACGAGCAGTACTTC	CASSLALGSYEQYF
TRBV11-3	-	-	TRBJ2-7	TGTGCCAGCAGCCAACAACAAGATTCGTACGAGCAGTACTTC	CASSQQQDSYEQYF
TRBV15	few	-	TRBJ1-1	TGTGCCACCAGCAGGGACCGCAGGGCCTGGAACACTGAAGCTTTCTTT	CATSRDRRAWNTEAFF
TRBV28	few	TRBD1	TRBJ2-7	TGTGCCAGCAGTACGGGACAGCAACCCTACGAGCAGTACTTC	CASSTGQQPYEQYF
TRBV19	few	TRBD2	TRBJ2-1	TGTGCCAGTAGTATGTTCCTAGCGGGAGGGCGGAAGCAGTTCTTC	CASSMFLAGGRKQFF
TRBV30	-	-	TRBJ2-3	TGTGCCTGGAGTGTAAAGACTTACACAGATACGCAGTATTTT	CAWSVKTYTDTQYF
TRBV15	few	-	TRBJ2-2	TGTGCCACCAGCAGAGATCTGGTGTGGAGCACCGGGGAGCTGTTTTTT	CATSRDLVWSTGELFF
TRBV30	-	-	TRBJ1-3	TGTGCCTGGAGGCACAAACAGGGAAATAGAGGAAACACCATATATTTT	CAWRHKQGNRGNTIYF
TRBV7-2	-	TRBD2	TRBJ2-3	TGTGCCAGCAGCTGGGGACTAGCGGGAGCTGGCACAGATACGCAGTATTTT	CASSWGLAGAGTDTQYF
TRBV29-1	-	TRBD1	TRBJ1-2	TGCAGCGCTATGGGACAGGGGAATGGCTACACCTTC	CSAMGQGNGYTF
TRBV29-1	few	-	TRBJ2-5	TGCAGCGTTGTTGGGGCCCAAGAGACCCAGTACTTC	CSVVGAQETQYF
TRBV27	-	TRBD1	TRBJ2-1	TGTGCCAGTAATAGCCCGGGACAGGGGGCCTATGAGCAGTTCTTC	CASNSPGQGAYEQFF
TRBV14	-	TRBD2	TRBJ2-1	TGTGCCAGCAGCCAATGGGGACTAGCGGGAGGGAATGAGCAGTTCTTC	CASSQWGLAGGNEQFF
TRBV6-5	few	TRBD1	TRBJ2-7	TGTGCCAGCAGTGGCATCGACAGGGGGCTATACGAGCAGTACTTC	CASSGIDRGLYEQYF
TRBV2	-	-	TRBJ2-2	TGTGCCAGCCAGTGGTCAGTGAACACCGGGGAGCTGTTTTTT	CASQWSVNTGELFF
TRBV11-3	-	TRBD1	TRBJ1-2	TGTGCCAGCCGGGGACAGGGGGCAAAAAGCGGCTACACCTTC	CASRGQGAKSGYTF
TRBV27	-	TRBD1	TRBJ1-2	TGTGCCAGCAGCCGACACTCGGGACAGGGGGGAATCGGCTACACCTTC	CASSRHSGQGGIGYTF
TRBV11-2	few	-	TRBJ1-2	TGTGCCAGCAGCCGCGGGACTTTAAACTATGGCTACACCTTC	CASSRGTLNYGYTF
TRBV4-2	-	TRBD2	TRBJ2-3	TGTGCCAGCAGCCAACTTCGAGAGGCGGGAGCGCTGAGCACAGATACGCAGTATTTT	CASSQLREAGALSTDTQYF
TRBV5-1	-	TRBD2	TRBJ2-5	TGCGCCAGCAGCACGGAAGGACTAGCGGGAGGGCGGCAAGAGACCCAGTACTTC	CASSTEGLAGGRQETQYF
TRBV2	-	-	TRBJ1-4	TGTGCCGTACAGGGATCTCGTAATGAAAAACTGTTTTTT	CAVQGSRNEKLFF
TRBV29-1	few	TRBD2	TRBJ2-3	TGCAGCGTTGAGGGTTGGGAGGGTGCGGCAGATACGCAGTATTTT	CSVEGWEGAADTQYF
TRBV7-3	-	-	TRBJ1-1	TGTGCCAGCAGCAATGCAGGGGAAACTGAAGCTTTCTTT	CASSNAGETEAFF
TRBV5-4	few	-	TRBJ2-7	TGTGCCAGCAGCCCTGACGGGAGCTCCTACGAGCAGTACTTC	CASSPDGSSYEQYF
TRBV19	-	-	TRBJ1-3	TGTGCCAGTAGTACAGGCTTCTCTGGAAACACCATATATTTT	CASSTGFSGNTIYF
TRBV4-1	-	TRBD1	TRBJ1-1	TGCGCCAGCAGCCAACACGACAGGGAGAACACTGAAGCTTTCTTT	CASSQHDRENTEAFF
TRBV7-6	-	-	TRBJ2-7	TGTGCCAGCAGCTTTCAGCTAGTCGACGAGCAGTACTTC	CASSFQLVDEQYF
TRBV11-2	-	TRBD1	TRBJ2-6	TGTGCCAGCAGCTTAGAGGGCAGGGGGCAGGGGGCCAACGTCCTGACTTTC	CASSLEGRGQGANVLTF
TRBV30	few	-	TRBJ2-7	TGTGCCTGGAGCGGCCAGGGGCTCGAGCAGTACTTC	CAWSGQGLEQYF
TRBV5-1	-	TRBD1	TRBJ1-1	TGCGCCAGCAGCTTGGGGACAGGGAGTGAAGCTTTCTTT	CASSLGTGSEAFF
TRBV4-1	few	-	TRBJ1-3	TGCGCCAGCAGCCAAGCGGGGGACTTCTCTGGAAACACCATATATTTT	CASSQAGDFSGNTIYF
TRBV30	-	TRBD1	TRBJ2-7	TGTGCCTGGTCTGGACAGGGCTACGAGCAGTACTTC	CAWSGQGYEQYF
TRBV29-1	-	TRBD2	TRBJ2-5	TGCAGCGTTCGGGCGGGAGACGAAGAGACCCAGTACTTC	CSVRAGDEETQYF
TRBV27	few	-	TRBJ2-7	TGTGCCAGCAGTACGGGGTACGAGCAGTACTTC	CASSTGYEQYF
TRBV2	few	-	TRBJ1-1	TGTGCCAGCAGCTACGACAGAAACACTGAAGCTTTCTTT	CASSYDRNTEAFF
TRBV27	-	TRBD1	TRBJ2-2	TGTGCCAGTCACCAGGGGGTGCACGGGGAGCTGTTTTTT	CASHQGVHGELFF
TRBV5-1	once	-	TRBJ2-7	TGCGCCAGCAGCTTGGGGGCCGGGAGCCTTATCGAGCAGTACTTC	CASSLGAGSLIEQYF
TRBV19	-	TRBD1	TRBJ1-5	TGTGCCAGTAGTATCGGACAGGGGAGAACCCACGGCAATCAGCCCCAGCATTTT	CASSIGQGRTHGNQPQHF
TRBV28	-	-	TRBJ2-7	TGTGCCAGCAGTTTAATTCGCGAGCAGTACTTC	CASSLIREQYF
TRBV30	-	-	TRBJ1-1	TGTGCCTGGAATCGTCTGAACACTGAAGCTTTCTTT	CAWNRLNTEAFF
TRBV5-1	few	TRBD1	TRBJ1-1	TGCGCCAGCAGCTCCAGACAGGGCGACACTGAAGCTTTCTTT	CASSSRQGDTEAFF
TRBV15	-	-	TRBJ1-5	TGTGCCACCAGCAGAACCACAGATCAGCCCCAGCATTTT	CATSRTTDQPQHF
TRBV2	few	TRBD1	TRBJ1-1	TGTGCCAGCAGTGACACGACAGGGAGAGCTTTCTTT	CASSDTTGRAFF